This entry lists 31 T cell receptor beta chains sequenced from one sample in a study of cytomegalovirus exposure and HLA in healthy donors. PCR employed 60 Vbeta and 13 Jbeta primers. Sequenced by immunoSEQ multiplex PCR; TCRdb stores in-frame clones only, minus some. The table has about 140,000 clones, 60% to 85% seen once. Material for sequencing was PBMCs. The source is a man aged 18 to 35 in good health and CMV-seronegative.

V usage is TRBV6-5 and J usage is TRBJ2-7; the D gene is possibly TRBD1 (5 bases). CDR1 and CDR2 (germline): MNHEY, SVGAGI. Trimming removed 2 bases from V and 2 bases from J, with 13 bases in between. This CDR3 region has 15 residues. CDR3 protein: CASSYDPGHTYEQYF. As DNA, the CDR3 is TGTGCCAGCAGTTACGATCCTGGACATACCTACGAGCAGTACTTC.

V is TRBV5-4 and J is TRBJ2-3; 7 nucleotides align to TRBD2. This CDR3 contains 15 residues. The germline CDR1 and CDR2 sequences are SGHNT and YYREEE (reference sequence). After removal of 0 bases from V and 2 bases from J, the junction contained 3 bases not matched to a gene. The CDR3 sequence: CASSLGSGVTDTQYF. The DNA for the CDR3 is TGTGCCAGCAGCTTGGGCAGCGGGGTCACAGATACGCAGTATTTT.

As regards this clone: One end of the junction varies from germline; a read error may be responsible. The rearrangement uses TRBV7-9 and TRBJ2-3, with 11 positions matching TRBD2. Germline V lookup: CDR1 SEHNR, CDR2 FQNEAQ (reference sequence). The CDR3 is 15 amino acids. CDR3 sequence reads: CSSSSTSGVTDTQYF. DNA of the CDR3: TGTTCCAGCAGCTCGACTAGCGGGGTGACAGATACGCAGTATTTT.

A single count supports this clone. J is TRBJ1-2 and V is TRBV11-2; TRBD1 aligns across 10 bases. This CDR3 has 15 amino acids. Germline CDR1 is SGHAT and CDR2 is FQNNGV. The V gene end was trimmed by 1 base and the J gene end by 7 bases; junction bases not matched to a gene: 6. CDR3 DNA sequence: TGTGCCAGCAGCTTAGTAGACAGGGGGCTTGGTGGCTACACCTTC. Its translation is CASSLVDRGLGGYTF. Full variable domain (remainder filled in from reference TRBV11-2 and TRBJ1-2): EAGVAQSPRYKIIEKRQSVAFWCNPISGHATLYWYQQILGQGPKLLIQFQNNGVVDDSQLPKDRFSAERLKGVDSTLKIQPAKLEDSAVYLCASSLVDRGLGGYTFGSGTRLTVV.

This sequence joins TRBV12-2 and TRBJ1-4; TRBD1 is the table's D call and was not checked against the DNA. TRBV12-2 is tagged as a pseudogene. This CDR3 is built from 16 residues. This CDR3 is CASRLVTRDANEKLFF. The DNA for the CDR3 is TGTGCAAGTCGCTTAGTAACCAGGGATGCTAATGAAAAACTGTTTTTT.

This clone appeared a few times. The V gene is TRBV4-3, the J gene TRBJ1-1; no reliable D call. V dropped 1 base and J dropped 7 bases, with 10 bases sitting between them. Germline CDR1 LGHNA, CDR2 YSLEER. This CDR3 contains 13 residues. The CDR3 spells CASSQVGGDEAFF. In nucleotides, the CDR3 is TGCGCCAGCAGCCAAGTCGGCGGGGATGAAGCTTTCTTT.

The chain employs TRBV7-2 and TRBJ1-1; maybe TRBD1 (6 bases). CDR1 is SGHTA, CDR2 FQGNSA, per germline. This CDR3 comprises 14 residues. The ends were cut back, 3 bases at V and 1 base at J, with 9 bases in the middle. The CDR3 sequence: CASSFGQWNTEAFF. The CDR3, as DNA: TGTGCCAGCAGCTTTGGACAGTGGAACACTGAAGCTTTCTTT.

The J gene is TRBJ2-7, the V gene TRBV5-4; TRBD1 agrees at 8 bases. The length of the CDR3 is 14 residues. The germline gives CDR1 SGHNT, CDR2 YYREEE (reference sequence). Trimming cost V 0 bases and J 3 bases; bases outside gene matches: 2. CDR3 sequence: CASSLGQGRYEQYF. CDR3 in DNA: TGTGCCAGCAGCTTGGGACAGGGGCGCTACGAGCAGTACTTC.

The CDR3 protein is CASSLGGLLSGGYTF. In DNA form, the CDR3 reads TGTGCCAGCAGCTTGGGGGGACTGCTGTCGGGGGGCTACACCTTC. The gene calls are TRBV5-6 and TRBJ1-2; possibly TRBD1 for D (5 bases). The V and J ends lost 0 bases and 8 bases respectively, with 17 bases between them. The CDR3 has 15 residues. CDR1 and CDR2 (germline): SGHDT, YYEEEE.

The chain links TRBV5-1 to TRBJ1-4; TRBD1 matches 9 bases. Per the germline V gene, CDR1 is SGHRS and CDR2 is YFSETQ. This CDR3 spans 14 amino acids. The junction had 5 bases not matched to a gene; V was cut back by 4 bases and J by 7 bases. The CDR3 region has the DNA TGCGCCAGCAGCCCACAGGGGGCGGCTGAAAAACTGTTTTTT. As protein: CASSPQGAAEKLFF.

The chain has TRBV5-5 and TRBJ1-1; unclear D gene. V lost 0 bases, J lost 3 bases, and 6 bases lay in between. CDR1 is SGHKS and CDR2 is YYEKEE in the germline V gene (reference sequence). This CDR3 has 13 residues. CDR3 nucleotide sequence: TGTGCCAGCAGCTTGGCCGGGTACACTGAAGCTTTCTTT. Translating gives CASSLAGYTEAFF.

The chain recombines TRBV5-1 with TRBJ2-7, with D hard to call. V gave up 4 bases and J gave up 0 bases, with 5 bases separating them. There are 12 residues in the CDR3. The germline V gene encodes CDR1 SGHRS and CDR2 YFSETQ. The CDR3 loop reads CASSLLSYEQYF. The CDR3 nucleotides are TGCGCCAGCAGCCTCCTCTCCTACGAGCAGTACTTC.

The gene calls are TRBV5-1 and TRBJ2-7, with D possibly matching TRBD1 (6 bases). The CDR3 spans 14 residues. The ends were cut back, 4 bases at V and 0 bases at J, with 11 bases in the middle. Germline V lookup: CDR1 SGHRS, CDR2 YFSETQ. The CDR3 region has the DNA TGCGCCAGCAGCCCACAGGGTGTCTCCTACGAGCAGTACTTC. The encoded protein is CASSPQGVSYEQYF.

The chain has TRBV7-8 and TRBJ2-7, with 7 positions matching TRBD1. Germline-derived CDR1 and CDR2 are SGHVS and FQNEAQ. CDR3 size: 13 residues. With 5 bases clipped from V and 7 bases from J, the junction kept 8 bases outside the gene matches. CDR3 loop: CASSANRGKEQYF. The CDR3 DNA follows: TGTGCCAGCAGCGCCAACAGGGGAAAGGAGCAGTACTTC.

This clone was seen just once. This chain connects TRBV18 to TRBJ2-7; D remains unclear. The germline V gene has CDR1 KGHSH and CDR2 LQKENI. V lost 6 bases, J lost 3 bases, and 9 bases lay in between. This CDR3 comprises 12 residues. CDR3 in amino acids: CASSLDYYEQYF. The CDR3 nucleotides read TGTGCCAGCTCCCTAGATTACTACGAGCAGTACTTC. Full variable domain (outside the CDR3, taken from reference TRBV18 and TRBJ2-7): NAGVMQNPRHLVRRRGQEARLRCSPMKGHSHVYWYRQLPEEGLKFMVYLQKENIIDESGMPKERFSAEFPKEGPSILRIQQVVRGDSAAYFCASSLDYYEQYFGPGTRLTVT.

This clone was counted only a few times. The V and J genes are TRBV7-8 and TRBJ1-6; D gene unclear. Germline CDR1 reads SGHVS; CDR2 reads FQNEAQ. V was pared by 1 base and J by 5 bases, with 6 bases between. There are 14 residues in the CDR3. In DNA, the CDR3 is TGTGCCAGCAGCTTAGGGCCAGATAATTCACCCCTCCACTTT. As protein: CASSLGPDNSPLHF.

Comment on this clone: One end of the junction varies from germline; a read error may be responsible. J is TRBJ1-2 and V is TRBV4-2, with D possibly matching TRBD1 (6 bases). The CDR3 has 15 residues. Germline CDR1 is LGHNA and CDR2 is YNFKEQ. The CDR3 DNA reads as TGTGCCAGCAGCCCTCGGACAGCTTTAAGCTATGACTACACCTTC. Residues: CASSPRTALSYDYTF.

This clone was seen a few times. The gene calls are TRBV2 and TRBJ1-4; D unclear. Per germline, CDR1 SNHLY and CDR2 FYNNEI. The CDR3 sequence is 14 residues long. Trimming took 6 bases from V and 3 from J, leaving 11 bases between them. DNA of the CDR3: TGTGCCAGCAGGAGCAGAGCGGCTAATGAAAAACTGTTTTTT. Its translation: CASRSRAANEKLFF.

This clone was seen just once. The rearrangement links TRBV4-3 to TRBJ1-1; D is ambiguous. With 2 bases removed from V and 4 bases from J, the gap between germline ends came to 11 bases. The germline V gene encodes CDR1 LGHNA and CDR2 YSLEER. This CDR3 comprises 14 residues. The CDR3 region has the DNA TGCGCCAGCAGCCAAAGAGTGGGCTTCACTGAAGCTTTCTTT. It specifies CASSQRVGFTEAFF.

Concerning this clone itself: The conserved closing phenylalanine or tryptophan is absent in this CDR3, likely reflecting a read error. Because the CDR3's place on the DNA is in doubt, the DNA is left out and the CDR3 is given as listed by TCRdb. V gene TRBV6-5 combines with J gene TRBJ1-1; the D call TRBD1 from the table was never checked on the DNA. Germline CDR1 MNHEY, CDR2 SVGAGI. Both ends counted, the CDR3 spans 13 residues. CDR3: CASSQPPTGPMFC.

This clone was counted a single time. The chain uses TRBV6-5 and TRBJ2-3; TRBD1 aligns across 7 bases. Trimming took 6 bases from V and 1 from J; bases not matched to a gene: 7. The CDR3 extends over 15 amino acids. Germline V gene data show CDR1 as MNHEY and CDR2 as SVGAGI. CDR3 sequence reads: CASSPSQGRTDTQYF. The DNA for the CDR3 is TGTGCCAGCAGCCCTTCACAGGGGCGCACAGATACGCAGTATTTT.

The V gene is TRBV2, the J gene TRBJ2-7; no definite D call. Germline V gene lookup returns CDR1 SNHLY and CDR2 FYNNEI. Trimming removed 6 bases at V and 2 bases at J, with 8 bases between. The CDR3 sequence is 12 residues long. The CDR3 protein is CASRTDTYEQYF. DNA for the CDR3: TGTGCCAGCAGAACAGACACCTACGAGCAGTACTTC.

V gene TRBV7-6 combines with J gene TRBJ2-1, with TRBD2 matching 8 bases. Germline values: CDR1 SGHVS, CDR2 FNYEAQ. The CDR3 totals 17 residues. With 1 base clipped from V and 3 bases from J, the junction kept 8 bases outside the gene matches. Written as DNA, the CDR3 is TGTGCCAGCAGCTTAGGCTCCGGGACTAGAGACTACAATGAGCAGTTCTTC. Its protein is CASSLGSGTRDYNEQFF. The whole variable domain, filled in from reference TRBV7-6 and TRBJ2-1, reads GAGVSQSPRYKVTKRGQDVALRCDPISGHVSLYWYRQALGQGPEFLTYFNYEAQQDKSGLPNDRFSAERPEGSISTLTIQRTEQRDSAMYRCASSLGSGTRDYNEQFFGPGTRLTVL.

In DNA form, the CDR3 reads TGTGCCAGCACTCGACTAGCGGATAGATCAGATACGCAGTATTTT. Its translation is CASTRLADRSDTQYF. The chain uses TRBV7-2 and TRBJ2-3; TRBD2 aligns across 9 bases. CDR3 length: 15 residues. The germline V gene has CDR1 SGHTA and CDR2 FQGNSA. J lost 4 bases, V lost 7 bases, and 9 bases had no gene match.

The rearrangement uses TRBV6-1 and TRBJ2-7; a weak D match, TRBD1 (5 bases). This CDR3 is 13 amino acids long. Trimming stripped 2 bases from V and 3 bases from J, with 8 bases between. The germline V gene has CDR1 MNHNS and CDR2 SASEGT. The CDR3 loop is CASSERGHYEQYF. In DNA, the CDR3 is TGTGCCAGCAGTGAAAGGGGTCACTACGAGCAGTACTTC.

The chain links TRBV7-8 to TRBJ1-2; D may be TRBD1 (6 bases). Germline assignment: CDR1 SGHVS and CDR2 FQNEAQ. Deletions cut 2 bases from V and 4 bases from J, with 14 bases between. The CDR3 loop spans 15 amino acids. CDR3 nucleotide sequence: TGTGCCAGCAGCTTAATGGTGGGGGCACCCTATGGCTACACCTTC. It encodes CASSLMVGAPYGYTF.

The gene calls are TRBV5-1 and TRBJ1-1, with TRBD1 matching 11 bases. V shed 0 bases and J 3 bases; nucleotides not matched to a gene: 10. The CDR3 spans 18 residues. The germline gives CDR1 SGHRS, CDR2 YFSETQ. CDR3 sequence reads: CASSLAGTGGRRDTEAFF. CDR3 in DNA: TGCGCCAGCAGCTTGGCCGGGACAGGGGGTAGGCGGGACACTGAAGCTTTCTTT. Combining the CDR3 with reference TRBV5-1 and TRBJ1-1 gives the whole variable domain KAGVTQTPRYLIKTRGQQVTLSCSPISGHRSVSWYQQTPGQGLQFLFEYFSETQRNKGNFPGRFSGRQFSNSRSEMNVSTLELGDSALYLCASSLAGTGGRRDTEAFFGQGTRLTVV.

The chain joins TRBV2 to TRBJ2-3; tentative D call: TRBD2 (5 bases). The CDR3 totals 16 residues. Germline assignment: CDR1 SNHLY and CDR2 FYNNEI. V dropped 8 bases and J dropped 2 bases, with 20 bases sitting between them. The CDR3 reads CASPSLSDPVTDTQYF. The CDR3 coding sequence is TGTGCCAGCCCTAGCCTGTCTGACCCGGTCACAGATACGCAGTATTTT.

The CDR3, as DNA: TGTGCCAGCAGAGCTGACAGATCTTATGGCTACACCTTC. The encoded protein is CASRADRSYGYTF. The chain recombines TRBV2 with TRBJ1-2; possible D gene TRBD1, 5 bases. V lost 6 bases to trimming and J lost 5 bases, with 13 bases between them. Germline V gene data show CDR1 as SNHLY and CDR2 as FYNNEI. The CDR3 consists of 13 residues.

The V and J genes are TRBV5-1 and TRBJ1-4, with 7 bases lining up with TRBD1. CDR1 and CDR2 (germline): SGHRS, YFSETQ. This CDR3 is 14 amino acids long. The V gene end was trimmed by 4 bases and the J gene end by 4 bases; junction bases not matched to a gene: 4. The CDR3: CASSTGTDNEKLFF. The CDR3, as DNA: TGCGCCAGCAGCACGGGGACAGATAATGAAAAACTGTTTTTT.

The rearrangement uses TRBV5-6 and TRBJ2-7, with unresolved D. V lost 5 bases and J 2 bases, leaving 23 bases between the germline ends. Per germline, CDR1 SGHDT and CDR2 YYEEEE. The CDR3 consists of 17 residues. This chain's CDR3 is CASRRRGTGDRTYEQYF. Written as DNA, the CDR3 is TGTGCCAGCAGACGTAGAGGCACCGGCGACCGGACCTACGAGCAGTACTTC.